This T cell receptor (beta chain) is from a study of patients and donors after allogeneic stem cell transplantation. This CDR3 region has 16 residues. The germline V gene encodes CDR1 DFQATT and CDR2 SNEGSKA (reference sequence). The germline V and J ends were trimmed by 0 bases and 2 bases, with 16 bases remaining between them. This clonotype was seen only a few times. TCRdb passed the RT-PCR reads through MiXCR, listing each CDR3 protein once. Among some 880,000 distinct CDR3 sequences listed, more than 15% were seen once. The V call is TRBV20-1, the J call TRBJ1-1, with D possibly being TRBD1 (5 bases). The TCR originated in a human donor who was either an allogeneic HSCT recipient or a stem cell or donor lymphocyte infusion donor (not recorded which). It is not recorded whose cells these are; they may come from a transplant donor. What was sequenced was blood, either unsorted or a sorted T cell fraction (not recorded which). CDR3 loop: CSARDRVRASNTEAFF. The CDR3 DNA reads TGCAGTGCTAGAGATCGGGTCAGGGCCTCCAACACTGAAGCTTTCTTT.